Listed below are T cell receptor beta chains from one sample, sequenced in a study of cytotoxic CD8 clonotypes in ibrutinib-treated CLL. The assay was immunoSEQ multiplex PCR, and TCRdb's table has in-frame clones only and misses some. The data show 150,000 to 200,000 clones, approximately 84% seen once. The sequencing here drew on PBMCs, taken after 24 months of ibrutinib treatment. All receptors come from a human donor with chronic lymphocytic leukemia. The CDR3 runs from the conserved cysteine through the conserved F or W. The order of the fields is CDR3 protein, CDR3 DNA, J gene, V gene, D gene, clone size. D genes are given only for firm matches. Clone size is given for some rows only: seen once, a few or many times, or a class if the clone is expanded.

CDR3 protein: CASTSAGRSNQPQHF
CDR3 DNA: TGTGCCAGCACTTCGGCAGGGCGTAGCAATCAGCCCCAGCATTTT
J gene: TRBJ1-5
V gene: TRBV6-5
D gene: .
clone size: .

CDR3 protein: CASSRTGAHAGELFF
CDR3 DNA: TGTGCCAGTAGTAGAACAGGGGCCCATGCTGGGGAGCTGTTTTTT
J gene: TRBJ2-2
V gene: TRBV19
D gene: TRBD1
clone size: .

CDR3 protein: CASTPGRSNEKLFF
CDR3 DNA: TGTGCCAGCACCCCGGGACGGAGTAATGAAAAACTGTTTTTT
J gene: TRBJ1-4
V gene: TRBV7-9
D gene: .
clone size: .

CDR3 protein: CASSQLAGGQYQETQYF
CDR3 DNA: TGTGCCAGCAGCCAGCTAGCGGGGGGCCAGTACCAAGAGACCCAGTACTTC
J gene: TRBJ2-5
V gene: TRBV6-7
D gene: TRBD2
clone size: .

CDR3 protein: CASSEQRGANYGYTF
CDR3 DNA: TGTGCCAGCAGTGAGCAAAGGGGAGCTAACTATGGCTACACCTTC
J gene: TRBJ1-2
V gene: TRBV7-7
D gene: .
clone size: .

CDR3 protein: CASSRGRVSEKLFF
CDR3 DNA: TGTGCCAGCAGTCGGGGCAGGGTTAGTGAAAAACTGTTTTTT
J gene: TRBJ1-4
V gene: TRBV27
D gene: .
clone size: .

CDR3 protein: CASSLVAGGGTDTQYF
CDR3 DNA: TGTGCCAGCAGCTTAGTGGCGGGGGGCGGCACAGATACGCAGTATTTT
J gene: TRBJ2-3
V gene: TRBV11-2
D gene: TRBD2
clone size: .

CDR3 protein: CASSPFPDGQLNTEAFF
CDR3 DNA: TGTGCCAGCTCACCGTTTCCGGATGGACAATTGAACACTGAAGCTTTCTTT
J gene: TRBJ1-1
V gene: TRBV18
D gene: .
clone size: .

CDR3 protein: CASSIAGGDEAFF
CDR3 DNA: TGTGCCAGTAGTATAGCTGGGGGCGATGAAGCTTTCTTT
J gene: TRBJ1-1
V gene: TRBV19
D gene: .
clone size: once

CDR3 protein: CASSSRTGGRYEQYF
CDR3 DNA: TGTGCCAGCAGCTCCCGGACAGGGGGGAGGTACGAGCAGTACTTC
J gene: TRBJ2-7
V gene: TRBV7-6
D gene: TRBD1
clone size: .

CDR3 protein: CASLTGSLPYEQYF
CDR3 DNA: TGTGCCAGCCTGACCGGGTCTCTACCCTACGAGCAGTACTTC
J gene: TRBJ2-7
V gene: TRBV6-1
D gene: .
clone size: .

CDR3 protein: CATSSGRTLSSYEQYF
CDR3 DNA: TGTGCCACCAGTAGCGGGAGGACCTTAAGCTCCTACGAGCAGTACTTC
J gene: TRBJ2-7
V gene: TRBV15
D gene: TRBD2
clone size: .

CDR3 protein: CASRPRQYTEAFF
CDR3 DNA: TGTGCCAGCAGACCCCGACAGTACACTGAAGCTTTCTTT
J gene: TRBJ1-1
V gene: TRBV14
D gene: .
clone size: .

CDR3 protein: CASSIVGNAKNIQYF
CDR3 DNA: TGTGCCAGTAGTATCGTGGGGAACGCCAAAAACATTCAGTACTTC
J gene: TRBJ2-4
V gene: TRBV19
D gene: .
clone size: .

CDR3 protein: CASSLGSVDTQYF
CDR3 DNA: TGTGCCAGCAGTTTAGGCTCTGTAGATACGCAGTATTTT
J gene: TRBJ2-3
V gene: TRBV28
D gene: .
clone size: .

CDR3 protein: CASSLRQMNTEAFF
CDR3 DNA: TGTGCCAGCAGCTTGAGACAGATGAACACTGAAGCTTTCTTT
J gene: TRBJ1-1
V gene: TRBV5-6
D gene: .
clone size: .

CDR3 protein: CASSPNSGANVLTF
CDR3 DNA: TGTGCCAGCAGCCCCAACTCTGGGGCCAACGTCCTGACTTTC
J gene: TRBJ2-6
V gene: TRBV13
D gene: .
clone size: .

CDR3 protein: CASSQDQRAPYEQYF
CDR3 DNA: TGTGCCAGCAGCCAAGATCAGCGGGCCCCCTACGAGCAGTACTTC
J gene: TRBJ2-7
V gene: TRBV14
D gene: .
clone size: .

CDR3 protein: CASSYRATEAFF
CDR3 DNA: TGTGCCAGCAGTTACAGGGCCACTGAAGCTTTCTTT
J gene: TRBJ1-1
V gene: TRBV6-6
D gene: .
clone size: .

CDR3 protein: CASSFGFQETQYF
CDR3 DNA: TGCGCCAGCAGCTTCGGGTTTCAAGAGACCCAGTACTTC
J gene: TRBJ2-5
V gene: TRBV5-1
D gene: .
clone size: .

CDR3 protein: CASSYSSLPLGNEQFF
CDR3 DNA: TGTGCCAGCAGTTATTCGTCTTTACCCCTAGGGAATGAGCAGTTCTTC
J gene: TRBJ2-1
V gene: TRBV6-5
D gene: .
clone size: few

CDR3 protein: CASSPRVSSGNTIYF
CDR3 DNA: TGTGCCAGCTCACCCAGGGTCAGCTCTGGAAACACCATATATTTT
J gene: TRBJ1-3
V gene: TRBV18
D gene: .
clone size: .

CDR3 protein: CASTAGREKLFF
CDR3 DNA: TGTGCCAGTACGGCCGGGCGGGAAAAACTGTTTTTT
J gene: TRBJ1-4
V gene: TRBV19
D gene: .
clone size: .

CDR3 protein: CASSQGKQGDTEAFF
CDR3 DNA: TGCGCCAGCAGCCAAGGAAAACAGGGCGACACTGAAGCTTTCTTT
J gene: TRBJ1-1
V gene: TRBV4-1
D gene: .
clone size: .

CDR3 protein: CASSPPNRGNQPQHF
CDR3 DNA: TGTGCCAGCTCACCACCGAACAGGGGCAATCAGCCCCAGCATTTT
J gene: TRBJ1-5
V gene: TRBV18
D gene: .
clone size: .

CDR3 protein: CASSLVAGSNQPQHF
CDR3 DNA: TGTGCCAGCAGCTTGGTAGCAGGGAGCAATCAGCCCCAGCATTTT
J gene: TRBJ1-5
V gene: TRBV5-5
D gene: .
clone size: once

CDR3 protein: CASSLTLTGSMNTEAFF
CDR3 DNA: TGTGCCAGCAGCTTAACCCTAACAGGGTCGATGAACACTGAAGCTTTCTTT
J gene: TRBJ1-1
V gene: TRBV7-2
D gene: .
clone size: once

CDR3 protein: CASSEYERGYTEAFF
CDR3 DNA: TGTGCCAGCAGTGAATACGAACGGGGATACACTGAAGCTTTCTTT
J gene: TRBJ1-1
V gene: TRBV25-1
D gene: .
clone size: .

CDR3 protein: CASSQALGQTETQYF
CDR3 DNA: TGCGCCAGCAGCCAAGCCCTCGGACAGACGGAGACCCAGTACTTC
J gene: TRBJ2-5
V gene: TRBV4-3
D gene: .
clone size: .

CDR3 protein: CASSFDGQGQGSPLHF
CDR3 DNA: TGCGCCAGCAGCTTCGACGGACAGGGCCAGGGCTCACCCCTCCACTTT
J gene: TRBJ1-6
V gene: TRBV5-1
D gene: TRBD1
clone size: few

CDR3 protein: CASSYGQMTEAFF
CDR3 DNA: TGTGCCAGCAGTTATGGGCAGATGACTGAAGCTTTCTTT
J gene: TRBJ1-1
V gene: TRBV6-5
D gene: .
clone size: once

CDR3 protein: CASSLLGRSMNTIYF
CDR3 DNA: TGTGCCAGCAGCTTATTAGGACGGTCAATGAACACCATATATTTT
J gene: TRBJ1-3
V gene: TRBV7-2
D gene: .
clone size: .

CDR3 protein: CASSSGSSINEKLFF
CDR3 DNA: TGTGCCAGCAGCTCAGGGTCCTCCATTAATGAAAAACTGTTTTTT
J gene: TRBJ1-4
V gene: TRBV7-9
D gene: .
clone size: .

CDR3 protein: CASSSSFSGANVLTF
CDR3 DNA: TGCGCCAGCAGCTCGAGCTTCTCTGGGGCCAACGTCCTGACTTTC
J gene: TRBJ2-6
V gene: TRBV5-1
D gene: .
clone size: .

CDR3 protein: CASSGLAKNIQYF
CDR3 DNA: TGTGCCAGTAGCGGTTTAGCCAAAAACATTCAGTACTTC
J gene: TRBJ2-4
V gene: TRBV19
D gene: .
clone size: .

CDR3 protein: CASSGGSLTDTQYF
CDR3 DNA: TGTGCCAGCAGTGGGGGCAGCCTCACAGATACGCAGTATTTT
J gene: TRBJ2-3
V gene: TRBV2
D gene: .
clone size: .

CDR3 protein: CSAQRPIVETQYF
CDR3 DNA: TGCAGCGCCCAACGGCCGATAGTAGAGACCCAGTACTTC
J gene: TRBJ2-5
V gene: TRBV29-1
D gene: .
clone size: few

CDR3 protein: CASSPTGHGSYEQYF
CDR3 DNA: TGCGCCAGCAGCCCGACCGGACACGGCTCCTACGAGCAGTACTTC
J gene: TRBJ2-7
V gene: TRBV5-1
D gene: .
clone size: .

CDR3 protein: CASSRENAGNTIYF
CDR3 DNA: TGTGCCAGCAGTCGGGAAAACGCTGGAAACACCATATATTTT
J gene: TRBJ1-3
V gene: TRBV6-1
D gene: .
clone size: .

CDR3 protein: CASSFVGRYGYTF
CDR3 DNA: TGTGCCAGCAGCTTTGTCGGGCGATATGGCTACACCTTC
J gene: TRBJ1-2
V gene: TRBV7-2
D gene: .
clone size: .

CDR3 protein: CASSLMGNYGYTF
CDR3 DNA: TGTGCCAGCAGTTTGATGGGCAACTATGGCTACACCTTC
J gene: TRBJ1-2
V gene: TRBV27
D gene: .
clone size: .

CDR3 protein: CASRREGSRGRATEAFF
CDR3 DNA: TGTGCCAGCAGACGAGAGGGTTCGCGGGGGAGGGCAACTGAAGCTTTCTTT
J gene: TRBJ1-1
V gene: TRBV7-2
D gene: .
clone size: .

CDR3 protein: CASSQGSGLNYGYTF
CDR3 DNA: TGTGCCAGCAGCCAAGGCTCAGGGCTTAACTATGGCTACACCTTC
J gene: TRBJ1-2
V gene: TRBV4-2
D gene: .
clone size: few

CDR3 protein: CASSLTRFDGYTF
CDR3 DNA: TGTGCCAGCAGCCTGACACGGTTTGACGGCTACACCTTC
J gene: TRBJ1-2
V gene: TRBV7-2
D gene: .
clone size: .

CDR3 protein: CASSPEDAGTDFYGYTF
CDR3 DNA: TGTGCCAGCAGTCCCGAAGATGCCGGGACCGATTTCTATGGCTACACCTTC
J gene: TRBJ1-2
V gene: TRBV27
D gene: .
clone size: .

CDR3 protein: CASSSLPGTGGNEQFF
CDR3 DNA: TGCGCCAGCAGCTCCCTCCCCGGGACAGGGGGAAATGAGCAGTTCTTC
J gene: TRBJ2-1
V gene: TRBV5-1
D gene: TRBD1
clone size: .

CDR3 protein: CASSLFSQGNGYTF
CDR3 DNA: TGTGCCAGCAGTTTATTCTCACAGGGGAATGGCTACACCTTC
J gene: TRBJ1-2
V gene: TRBV28
D gene: TRBD1
clone size: .

CDR3 protein: CASSQVADSNQPQHF
CDR3 DNA: TGTGCCAGCAGCCAAGTGGCAGATAGCAATCAGCCCCAGCATTTT
J gene: TRBJ1-5
V gene: TRBV4-2
D gene: .
clone size: .

CDR3 protein: CASTGQGKNYGYTF
CDR3 DNA: TGTGCCAGTACCGGACAGGGGAAGAACTATGGCTACACCTTC
J gene: TRBJ1-2
V gene: TRBV19
D gene: TRBD1
clone size: few

CDR3 protein: CASSPDYLTDTQYF
CDR3 DNA: TGTGCCAGCAGCCCGGACTACCTCACAGATACGCAGTATTTT
J gene: TRBJ2-3
V gene: TRBV7-2
D gene: .
clone size: few

CDR3 protein: CASSRRQSYSSYEQYF
CDR3 DNA: TGTGCCAGCAGTCGAAGACAGTCCTATAGCTCCTACGAGCAGTACTTC
J gene: TRBJ2-7
V gene: TRBV6-6
D gene: .
clone size: .

CDR3 protein: CASSLNREGYTF
CDR3 DNA: TGTGCCAGCAGCTTGAACAGGGAGGGCTACACCTTC
J gene: TRBJ1-2
V gene: TRBV7-3
D gene: .
clone size: once